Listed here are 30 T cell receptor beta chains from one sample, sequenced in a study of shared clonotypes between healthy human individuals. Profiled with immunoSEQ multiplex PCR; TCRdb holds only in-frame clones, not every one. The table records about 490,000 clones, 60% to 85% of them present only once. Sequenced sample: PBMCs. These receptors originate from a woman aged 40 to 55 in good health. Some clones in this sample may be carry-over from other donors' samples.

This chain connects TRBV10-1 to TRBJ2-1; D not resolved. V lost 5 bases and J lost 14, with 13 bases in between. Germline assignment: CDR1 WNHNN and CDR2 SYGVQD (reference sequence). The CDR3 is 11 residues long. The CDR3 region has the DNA TGCGCCAGCAGTATGACCCTACTGGAGTTCTTC. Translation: CASSMTLLEFF.

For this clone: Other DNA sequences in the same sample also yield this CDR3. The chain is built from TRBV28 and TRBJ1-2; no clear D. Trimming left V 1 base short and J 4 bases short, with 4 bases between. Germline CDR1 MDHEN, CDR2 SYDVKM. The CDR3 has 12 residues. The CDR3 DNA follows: TGTGCCAGCAGTTTATCCTCCTATGGCTACACCTTC. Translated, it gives CASSLSSYGYTF.

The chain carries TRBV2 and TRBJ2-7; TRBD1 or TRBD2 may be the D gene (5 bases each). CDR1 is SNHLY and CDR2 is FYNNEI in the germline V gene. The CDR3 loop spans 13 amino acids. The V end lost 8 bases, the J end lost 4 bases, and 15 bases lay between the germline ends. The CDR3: CASGTSSLYEQYF. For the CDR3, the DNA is TGTGCCAGCGGGACGAGCTCCCTTTACGAGCAGTACTTC.

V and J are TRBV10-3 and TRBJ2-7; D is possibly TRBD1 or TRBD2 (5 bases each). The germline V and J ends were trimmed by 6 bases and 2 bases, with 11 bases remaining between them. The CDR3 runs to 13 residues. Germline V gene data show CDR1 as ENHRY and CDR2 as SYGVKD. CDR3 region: CAISRDRAYEQYF. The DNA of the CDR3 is TGTGCCATCAGCCGGGACCGAGCCTACGAGCAGTACTTC.

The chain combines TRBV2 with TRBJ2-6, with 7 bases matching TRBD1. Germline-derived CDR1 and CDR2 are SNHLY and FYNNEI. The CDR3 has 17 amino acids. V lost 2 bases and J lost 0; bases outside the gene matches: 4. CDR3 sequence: CASSEKGAVSGANVLTF. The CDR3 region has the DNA TGTGCCAGCAGTGAAAAGGGGGCCGTCTCTGGGGCCAACGTCCTGACTTTC.

This chain's CDR3 is CAWSVAVRGFGYTF. As DNA, the CDR3 is TGTGCCTGGAGTGTTGCCGTGAGGGGTTTTGGCTACACCTTC. This chain uses TRBV30 with TRBJ1-2, with D possibly TRBD1 on 5 matching bases. Germline CDR1 GTSNPN, CDR2 SVGIG (reference sequence). The CDR3 covers 14 residues. The V and J ends lost 0 bases and 7 bases respectively, with 15 bases between them.

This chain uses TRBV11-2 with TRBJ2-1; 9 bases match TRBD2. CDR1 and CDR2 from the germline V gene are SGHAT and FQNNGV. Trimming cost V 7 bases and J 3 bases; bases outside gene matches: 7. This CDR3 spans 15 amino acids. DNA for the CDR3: TGTGCCAGCACCGGACTAGCGCTGAGCTACAATGAGCAGTTCTTC. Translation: CASTGLALSYNEQFF.

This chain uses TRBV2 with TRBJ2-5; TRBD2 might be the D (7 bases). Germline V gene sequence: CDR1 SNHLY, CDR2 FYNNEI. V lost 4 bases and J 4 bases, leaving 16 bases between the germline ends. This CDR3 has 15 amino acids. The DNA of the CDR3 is TGTGCCAGCAGTGGGCAGGGGAGGGGAGGAGAGACCCAGTACTTC. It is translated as CASSGQGRGGETQYF.

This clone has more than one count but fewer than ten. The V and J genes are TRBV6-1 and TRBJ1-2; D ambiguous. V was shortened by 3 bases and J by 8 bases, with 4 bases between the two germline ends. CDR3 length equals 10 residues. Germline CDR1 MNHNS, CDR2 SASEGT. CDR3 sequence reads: CASSDPGYTF. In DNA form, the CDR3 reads TGTGCCAGCAGTGATCCGGGCTACACCTTC.

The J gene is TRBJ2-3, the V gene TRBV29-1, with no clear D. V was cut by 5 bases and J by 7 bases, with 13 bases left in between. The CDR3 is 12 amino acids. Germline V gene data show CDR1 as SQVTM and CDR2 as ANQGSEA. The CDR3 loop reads CSVLPDGYTQYF. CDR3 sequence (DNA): TGCAGCGTTCTACCGGATGGCTATACGCAGTATTTT.

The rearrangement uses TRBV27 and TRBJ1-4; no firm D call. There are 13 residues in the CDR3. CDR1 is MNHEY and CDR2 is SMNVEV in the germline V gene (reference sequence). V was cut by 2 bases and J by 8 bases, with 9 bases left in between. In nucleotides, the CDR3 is TGTGCCAGCAGTTTAAGAGGCGGGGAAAAACTGTTTTTT. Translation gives CASSLRGGEKLFF.

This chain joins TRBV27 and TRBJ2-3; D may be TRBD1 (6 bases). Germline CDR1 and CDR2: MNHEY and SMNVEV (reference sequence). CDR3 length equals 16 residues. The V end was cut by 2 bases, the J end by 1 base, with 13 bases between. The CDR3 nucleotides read TGTGCCAGCAGTTTAAATCACAGGGTTGGCACAGATACGCAGTATTTT. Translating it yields CASSLNHRVGTDTQYF.

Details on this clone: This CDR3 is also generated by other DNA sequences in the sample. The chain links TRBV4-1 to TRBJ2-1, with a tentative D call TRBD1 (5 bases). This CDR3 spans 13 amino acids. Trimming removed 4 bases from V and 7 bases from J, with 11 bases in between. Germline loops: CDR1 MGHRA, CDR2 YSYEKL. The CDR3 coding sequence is TGCGCCAGCAGCCGAGGTAGGGGTAATGAGCAGTTCTTC. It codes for CASSRGRGNEQFF.

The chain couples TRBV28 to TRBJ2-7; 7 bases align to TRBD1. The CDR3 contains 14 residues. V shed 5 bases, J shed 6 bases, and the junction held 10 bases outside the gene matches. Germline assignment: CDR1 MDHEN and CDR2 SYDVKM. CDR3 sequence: CASSNTGAVGEQYF. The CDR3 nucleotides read TGTGCCAGCAGTAACACAGGGGCGGTGGGCGAGCAGTACTTC.

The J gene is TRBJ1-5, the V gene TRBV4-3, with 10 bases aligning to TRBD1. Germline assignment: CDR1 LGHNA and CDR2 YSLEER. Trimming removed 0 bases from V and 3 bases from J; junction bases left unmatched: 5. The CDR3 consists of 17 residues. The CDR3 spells CASSQDIGQGVNQPQHF. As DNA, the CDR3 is TGCGCCAGCAGCCAAGATATAGGACAGGGGGTCAATCAGCCCCAGCATTTT.

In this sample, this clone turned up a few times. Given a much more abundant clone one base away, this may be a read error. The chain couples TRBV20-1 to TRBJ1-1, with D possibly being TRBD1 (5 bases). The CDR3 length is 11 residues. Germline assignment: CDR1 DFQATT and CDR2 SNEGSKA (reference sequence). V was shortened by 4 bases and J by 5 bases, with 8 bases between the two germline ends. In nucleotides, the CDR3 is TGCAGTGCTATGAAGGGGACTGAAGCTTTCTTT. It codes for CSAMKGTEAFF.

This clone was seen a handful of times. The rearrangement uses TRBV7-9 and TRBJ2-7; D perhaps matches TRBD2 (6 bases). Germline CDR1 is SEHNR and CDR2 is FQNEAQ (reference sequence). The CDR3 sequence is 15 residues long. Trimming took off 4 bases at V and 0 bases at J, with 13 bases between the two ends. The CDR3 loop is CASSSFTSLSYEQYF. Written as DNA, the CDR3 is TGTGCCAGCAGCTCATTTACTAGCCTCTCCTACGAGCAGTACTTC.

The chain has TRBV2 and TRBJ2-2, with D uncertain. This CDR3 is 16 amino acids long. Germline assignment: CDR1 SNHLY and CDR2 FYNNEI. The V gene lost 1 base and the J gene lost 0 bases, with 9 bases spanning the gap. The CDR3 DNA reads TGTGCCAGCAGTGAAGTAGGCATCGCGAACACCGGGGAGCTGTTTTTT. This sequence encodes CASSEVGIANTGELFF.

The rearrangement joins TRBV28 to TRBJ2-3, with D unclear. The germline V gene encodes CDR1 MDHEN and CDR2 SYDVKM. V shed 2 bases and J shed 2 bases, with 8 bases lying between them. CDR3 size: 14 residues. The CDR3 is CASSLAGYTDTQYF. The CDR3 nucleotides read TGTGCCAGCAGTTTAGCTGGTTACACAGATACGCAGTATTTT.

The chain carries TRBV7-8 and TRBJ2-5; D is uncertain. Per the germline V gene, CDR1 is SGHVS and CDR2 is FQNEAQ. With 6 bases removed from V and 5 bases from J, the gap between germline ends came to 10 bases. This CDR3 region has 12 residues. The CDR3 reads CASRQTGETQYF. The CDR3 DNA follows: TGTGCCAGCAGGCAAACTGGGGAGACCCAGTACTTC.

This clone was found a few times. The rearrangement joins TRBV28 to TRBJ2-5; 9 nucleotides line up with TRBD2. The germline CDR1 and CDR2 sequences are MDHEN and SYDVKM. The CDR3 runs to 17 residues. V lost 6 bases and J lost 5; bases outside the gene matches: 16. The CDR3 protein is CASSYTSGSLHAETQYF. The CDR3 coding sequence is TGTGCCAGCAGCTATACTAGCGGGTCCCTTCATGCGGAGACCCAGTACTTC.

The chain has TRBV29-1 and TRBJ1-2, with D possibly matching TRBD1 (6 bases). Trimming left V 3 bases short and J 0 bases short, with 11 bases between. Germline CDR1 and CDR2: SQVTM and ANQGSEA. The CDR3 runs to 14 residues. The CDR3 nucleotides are TGCAGCGTTGAGAACAGGGTCGCTAACTATGGCTACACCTTC. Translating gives CSVENRVANYGYTF.

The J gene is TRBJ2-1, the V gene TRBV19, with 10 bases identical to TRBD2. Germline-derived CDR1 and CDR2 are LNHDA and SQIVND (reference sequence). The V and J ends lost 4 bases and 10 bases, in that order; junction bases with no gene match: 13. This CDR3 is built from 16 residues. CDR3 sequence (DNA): TGTGCCAGTAGTACCCCCGGGACTAGCGCTTGGGGGGAGCAGTTCTTC. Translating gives CASSTPGTSAWGEQFF.

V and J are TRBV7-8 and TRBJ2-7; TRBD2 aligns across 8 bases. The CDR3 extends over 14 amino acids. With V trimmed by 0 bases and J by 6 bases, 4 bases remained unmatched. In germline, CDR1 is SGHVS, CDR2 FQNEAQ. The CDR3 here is CASSLARGVVEQYF. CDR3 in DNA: TGTGCCAGCAGCTTAGCGCGGGGGGTGGTCGAGCAGTACTTC.

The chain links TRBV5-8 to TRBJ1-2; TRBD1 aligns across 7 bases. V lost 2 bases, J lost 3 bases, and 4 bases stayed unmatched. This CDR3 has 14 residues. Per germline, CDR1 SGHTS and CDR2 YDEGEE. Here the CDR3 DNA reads TGTGCCAGCAGCTTACAGGGGTCCTACTATGGCTACACCTTC. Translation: CASSLQGSYYGYTF.

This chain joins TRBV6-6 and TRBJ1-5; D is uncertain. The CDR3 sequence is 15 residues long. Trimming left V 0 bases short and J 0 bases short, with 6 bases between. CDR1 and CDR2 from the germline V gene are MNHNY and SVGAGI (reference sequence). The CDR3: CASSYSFLSNQPQHF. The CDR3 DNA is TGTGCCAGCAGTTACTCGTTTCTTAGCAATCAGCCCCAGCATTTT.

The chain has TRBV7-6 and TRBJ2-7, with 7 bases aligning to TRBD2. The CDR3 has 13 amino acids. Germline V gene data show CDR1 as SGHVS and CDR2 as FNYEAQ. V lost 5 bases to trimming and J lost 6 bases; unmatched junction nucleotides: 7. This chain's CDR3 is CASSLGGRGEQYF. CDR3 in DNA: TGTGCCAGCAGCCTGGGGGGGAGAGGCGAGCAGTACTTC.

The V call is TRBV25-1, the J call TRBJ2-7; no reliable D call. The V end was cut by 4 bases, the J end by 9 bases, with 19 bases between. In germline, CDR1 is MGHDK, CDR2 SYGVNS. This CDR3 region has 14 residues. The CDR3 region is CASSGSGAPYRQYF. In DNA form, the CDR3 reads TGTGCCAGCAGTGGGTCAGGAGCCCCCTACAGGCAGTACTTC.

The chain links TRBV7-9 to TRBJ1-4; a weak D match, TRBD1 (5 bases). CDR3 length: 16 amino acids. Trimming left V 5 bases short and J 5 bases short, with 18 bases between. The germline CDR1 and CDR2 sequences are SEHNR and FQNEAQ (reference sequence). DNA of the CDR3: TGTGCCAGCAGCCTCTACGGGGTAAAGGGGAATGAAAAACTGTTTTTT. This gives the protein CASSLYGVKGNEKLFF.

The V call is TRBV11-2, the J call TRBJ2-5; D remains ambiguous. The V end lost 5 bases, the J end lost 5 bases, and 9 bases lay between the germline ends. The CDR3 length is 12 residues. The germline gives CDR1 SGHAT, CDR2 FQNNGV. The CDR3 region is CASSPNKETQYF. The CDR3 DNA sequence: TGTGCCAGCAGCCCAAACAAGGAGACCCAGTACTTC.